This T cell receptor (beta chain) derives from a study of cytomegalovirus exposure and HLA in healthy donors (dated by TCRdb to between 2016 and 2019). At the level of the whole study: An earlier analysis of about 560 of the donors reported under 300 Gb of sequence data and 117 million unique TCR beta sequences obtained from 150 million to 200 million T cells. An early release covering roughly 640 HLA-typed donors comprised 250 to 350 gigabases of sequencing data and roughly 85 million unique TCR sequences. Among the roughly 430 genotyped donors, about 85% belonged to the genetic ancestry cluster associated with self-reported Caucasian donors. The study aimed to test whether signatures of past pathogen exposure could be identified by cataloging public T cell receptors. The T cell repertoires of some 700 subjects were profiled by immunosequencing and related to cytomegalovirus serostatus. Besides the first cohort of hundreds of subjects, a separate validation cohort made up of 120 different subjects was used. To predict cytomegalovirus infection status, the study combined high-throughput TCR immunosequencing, statistical association of individual TCRs with disease status, and machine learning. A later analysis re-examined previously published TCR beta repertoires from 500 to 700 donors and added high-resolution HLA genotyping to investigate patterns of TCR occurrence. The later analysis used no new phenotypic data to find candidate immune exposures, relying instead on TCR beta sequences and their occurrence across donors. An earlier analysis of approximately 640 of the donors applied high-throughput TCR beta sequencing to assess whether each TCR beta V gene segment acted as functional or pseudogenic. Donor age, sex, ethnicity and CMV serostatus were compiled together with the repertoire data. In a later genetic analysis, genome-wide SNP genotypes for about three fifths of the 666 donors were used, and that subset was treated as a discovery cohort. All discovery cohort repertoires had been generated on a single sequencing platform. Both class I and class II loci were covered by HLA typing, at four-digit resolution. The number of donors typed differed by locus, with roughly 620-630 for A, B, C, DRB1 and DQB1, more than 500 for DQA1, 600 to 610 for DPA1, and some 450 for DPB1. Roughly 5 DR-DQ haplotypes were handled as single units for association and clustering because linkage in the cohort was strong. On average, around 240,000 unique TCR beta nucleotide sequences were sequenced per donor among roughly 430 genotyped donors of the cohort, with roughly 18% of those sequences being non-productive. Findings and caveats that apply to the study as a whole: The only immune exposure information available for the cohort was CMV serostatus. A further reported finding was that TCR beta sequences accurately predicted the HLA-A and HLA-B alleles for most subjects in the first cohort. Only TCR beta chains were sequenced in this cohort, and the absence of alpha or paired-chain data limited detectable features. In an earlier analysis of several hundred of the donors, most TCR beta V segments were observed in productive rearrangements about 87% or about 30% of the time, broadly matching IMGT annotations. Compared with the roughly 670-donor mean, donors in an Asian-associated ancestry cluster had fewer N-insertions in productive TCRs, according to a later genetic analysis. According to a later analysis, most CMV-associated TCR beta chains appeared to be HLA-restricted, and the HLA associations seemed to be driven largely by CMV exposure. In a later analysis, 15,000 to 20,000 TCR beta sequences were associated with specific HLA alleles at a false discovery rate of 0.05. A group of highly shared sequence variants was considered likely to be a technical artifact of the sequencing pipeline. A later analysis found that HLA-associated TCR beta chains were more clonally expanded and had lower generation probabilities than equally common non-associated chains. In both the original and validation cohorts, the classifier was reported to diagnose cytomegalovirus status with high specificity and sensitivity. An association between a missense DCLRE1C variant and V-gene and J-gene trimming of TCR beta chains was found in a later genetic analysis and replicated in an independent cohort. Roughly uniform sequencing depth across donors was assumed in presence/absence analyses, although this assumption may not hold. According to a later analysis, parvovirus B19, influenza, CMV and Epstein-Barr virus appeared linked to several top co-occurrence clusters. A later analysis found that TCR association rates varied across HLA loci, with DRB1 alleles showing the most associated TCRs and HLA-C alleles the fewest. According to the authors, the approach could potentially be generalized to other disease states and immunological phenotypes. Across donors, most TCR sequences were observed very rarely, whereas some public TCRs were present in many individuals. In vitro tests confirmed that a few of the cytomegalovirus-associated TCR beta chains recognize cytomegalovirus antigens. Because some donors lacked HLA typing at each locus, the association tests relied only on the typed subset. A total of around 150 TCR beta chains were listed by the study as associated with cytomegalovirus. When HLA alleles, especially DR and DQ, strongly co-occurred, TCR associations were difficult to assign to individual alleles. Because counts were too low, some 17 rarely observed V segments, including chromosome 9 orphons, were excluded from the earlier analysis of roughly 580 of the donors. Correlated functional status among segregating V segments might be attributable to linkage disequilibrium, but an unknown experimental factor could not be ruled out.

Library generation was performed with the immunoSEQ multiplex PCR assay. A mixture of 60 forward primers for TCR Vbeta segments and 13 reverse primers for TCR Jbeta segments was used in the multiplex PCR. The CDR3 region of rearranged TCR beta genes was amplified from genomic DNA with a multiplex PCR assay. Amplified TCR beta libraries were sequenced as 87-base-pair reads on the Illumina HiSeq System. The study's own analysis went as follows. Across the 500 to 850 repertoires, a later analysis counted some 80 million unique TCR beta chains, roughly 11 million of which were shared by at least two donors. Raw reads were error-corrected and collapsed into unique sequences with a nearest-neighbor algorithm that merged closely related sequences to remove PCR and sequencing errors. V, D and J gene segments were assigned by aligning CDR3 sequences to IMGT reference sequences. For a sequence to be retained, a match of at least six nucleotides was required to both a V gene segment and a J gene segment. A rearrangement was called productive if the CDR3 had no stop codons and remained in frame with V and J, and every other rearrangement was called non-productive. CDR3 was defined by IMGT convention, running from the second conserved V-encoded cysteine to the conserved J-encoded phenylalanine. The earlier analysis of roughly 590 of the donors excluded sequences that lacked an unambiguous match to a single V gene segment. In an earlier analysis of 450 to 750 of the donors, a V segment was called functional when productive rearrangements were above 56.7%, and segregating when the standard deviation between donors exceeded 5%. A statistical classification framework was built for diagnosing cytomegalovirus status from the catalog of TCR beta chain sequences. In a later analysis, V and J genes were assigned by comparing TCR nucleotide sequences against IMGT/GENE-DB human TR gene sequences. The TCRdist pipeline was used in a later analysis to assign CDR3 sequences and most-parsimonious VDJ recombination scenarios. A later analysis defined each TCR beta chain by its CDR3 amino acid sequence plus V-gene family, and excluded reads lacking a unique V-gene family. As a way to deal with suspected cross-contamination and a sequencing artifact, a later analysis dropped more than 500 nucleotide sequences that were highly shared and had low generation probability. A later analysis calculated a clonal expansion index for each public chain from normalized within-repertoire ranks of inferred template counts. A later analysis computed generation probabilities with a VDJ recombination model fitted to out-of-frame rearrangements, and checked the results against IGoR. In a later analysis, TCR-TCR, TCR-HLA and TCR-CMV co-occurrence was scored with hypergeometric tests, and a repertoire-size bias correction was applied to TCR pairs. False discovery rates were estimated in a later analysis by permuting HLA or CMV assignments 20 times. In a later analysis, co-occurring TCRs were grouped with DBSCAN, and TCRdist sequence similarity was added when clustering was performed within HLA-allele-positive subsets. Repertoires with fewer than 30,000 or more than 120,000 public chains were left out of co-occurrence clustering, as were about five repertoires with anomalous nucleotide sharing. TCRdb's version of the immuneACCESS table is confined to in-frame rearrangements and falls short of the full clone set. An unresolved V gene accounts for under half of the shortfall where checked; the remainder is of unknown origin. The V and J calls and the clone size are those of that table, but D and trimming were determined from the DNA. This sample has around 110,000 clones in its table, and around 66% of those were observed once. The top ten constitute approximately 8% of the sample.

The cohort consisted of 670 or so healthy bone marrow donors. All cohort members were sampled while nominally healthy, although unrecorded immune exposures were likely present. The donor tested CMV seropositive and was one of the 289 seropositive cohort members. A peripheral blood sample was provided by each donor, and peripheral blood mononuclear cells were used for TCR beta sequencing. Genomic DNA was extracted from the blood cell samples with the Qiagen DNeasy Blood Extraction Kit. The table lists this clone with a few counts. Its antigen is unknown. The input lacks base qualities; no much larger clone sits a single base away. Material for sequencing was PBMCs. This sequence was found in a woman aged 40 to 55 in good health and CMV-seropositive.

The CDR3 protein sequence reads: CASRVRQGAYEQYF. The DNA sequence is TGTGCCAGCAGGGTCCGGCAGGGGGCCTACGAGCAGTACTTC. The chain joins TRBV6-1 to TRBJ2-7, with TRBD1 identical over 7 junction bases. In the germline V gene, CDR1 corresponds to MNHNS and CDR2 to SASEGT. V trim: 6 bases; J trim: 2 bases; unmatched bases: 7. The CDR3 holds 14 amino acids from the cysteine to the phenylalanine. The entry retains the CDR3 DNA only, 42 bases that are in frame from base 1.